The rows below give T cell receptor beta chains drawn from one sample of a study of blood T cell repertoires in COVID-19. Assay: immunoSEQ multiplex PCR; the TCRdb copy retains only in-frame clones and omits some. The sample gives fewer than 200,000 clones, approximately 90% of which show up once; approximately 0.5% is in the top ten. The sequenced sample was peripheral blood. The receptors shown here come from a man over 45 with acute or convalescent COVID-19. CDR3s include the opening cysteine and the closing phenylalanine or tryptophan. Some rows mark clone size as missing; the rest say once, few, many or name a class of expanded clone.

cdr3_aa clone_size j_call v_call
CASTDRVGANVLTF - TRBJ2-6 TRBV5-1
CASSPPSDTEAFF - TRBJ1-1 TRBV18
CASSASGTPVYEQYF - TRBJ2-7 TRBV28
CASRGGQLNEKLFF - TRBJ1-4 TRBV2
CASSQLQGPNTEAFF - TRBJ1-1 TRBV9
CASSLDATGAYNSPLHF - TRBJ1-6 TRBV5-1
CASSSWAGGRRADTQYF - TRBJ2-3 TRBV7-2
CASSPQTSSNQPQHF - TRBJ1-5 TRBV27
CASSLAPGAYEQYF once TRBJ2-7 TRBV7-9
CSVRGYDEQYF - TRBJ2-7 TRBV20-1
CAISGTGGANTEAFF few TRBJ1-1 TRBV10-3
CASSPEDSYNEQFF - TRBJ2-1 TRBV18
CASSLSSGTSDTQYF once TRBJ2-3 TRBV7-9
CASSVGVPGVLNTGELFF - TRBJ2-2 TRBV9
CASSIGTALNQPQHF - TRBJ1-5 TRBV18
CAWSVRSNEKLFF - TRBJ1-4 TRBV30
CASSLAGASYEQYF few TRBJ2-7 TRBV5-1
CASSFGSGGAGKVEFF - TRBJ2-1 TRBV5-4
CASSSGATSGNTIYF - TRBJ1-3 TRBV3-1/TRBV3-2
CASSVRRTADTQYF - TRBJ2-3 TRBV3-1/TRBV3-2
CASGVWGTSEQFF - TRBJ2-1 TRBV27
CASSSLYEGQGSHEQYF - TRBJ2-7 TRBV27
CATSRGGDREKLFF - TRBJ1-4 TRBV15
CATSSRTGPREEYSYNSPLHF - TRBJ1-6 TRBV15
CASSEGRVSQPQHF - TRBJ1-5 TRBV2
CASSQDSSQGFNSPLHF - TRBJ1-6 TRBV4-2
CATIDQGRKNEQYF - TRBJ2-7 TRBV10-3
CASSIGTQTGRNQPQHF - TRBJ1-5 TRBV19
CATSKQGAYSIQYF - TRBJ2-4 TRBV15
CASSSGLAGTDTQYF - TRBJ2-3 TRBV11-1
CASSEGGGGSQPQHF - TRBJ1-5 TRBV6-1
CASSPRDYDTGELFF - TRBJ2-2 TRBV28
CSVVRRTSGREGPGELFF once TRBJ2-2 TRBV29-1
CASSLALSGRAGEQYF - TRBJ2-7 TRBV7-6
CASLPLGGANQPQHF - TRBJ1-5 TRBV28
CASTGVAYEQYF - TRBJ2-7 TRBV12-3/TRBV12-4
CASSLGEETQYF - TRBJ2-5 TRBV28
CASRRGLLTEAFF - TRBJ1-1 TRBV4-1
CASSFTGNTEAFF - TRBJ1-1 TRBV27
CASSGRGASQPQHF few TRBJ1-5 TRBV2
CSVINRRDFVGNEQFF - TRBJ2-1 TRBV29-1